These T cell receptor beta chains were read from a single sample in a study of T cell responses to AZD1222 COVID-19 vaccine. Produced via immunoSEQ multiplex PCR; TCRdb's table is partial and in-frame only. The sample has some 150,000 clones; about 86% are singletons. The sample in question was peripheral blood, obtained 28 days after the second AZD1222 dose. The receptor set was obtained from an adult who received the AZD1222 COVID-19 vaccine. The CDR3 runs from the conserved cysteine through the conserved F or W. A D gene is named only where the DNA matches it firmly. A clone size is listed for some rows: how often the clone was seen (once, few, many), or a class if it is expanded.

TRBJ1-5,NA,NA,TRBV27,CASSPYGGYSNQPQHF,TGTGCCAGCAGTCCCTACGGTGGATATAGCAATCAGCCCCAGCATTTT
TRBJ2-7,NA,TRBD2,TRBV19,CASSPVAGFYEQYF,TGTGCCAGTAGTCCCGTAGCGGGTTTCTACGAGCAGTACTTC
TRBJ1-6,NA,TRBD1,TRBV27,CASSLGTGINSPLHF,TGTGCCAGCAGTTTAGGGACAGGGATAAATTCACCCCTCCACTTT
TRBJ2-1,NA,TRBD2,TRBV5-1,CASSLPRGGPSYNEQFF,TGCGCCAGCAGCTTGCCACGCGGGGGGCCCTCCTACAATGAGCAGTTCTTC
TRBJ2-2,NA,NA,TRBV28,CASRLNTGELFF,TGTGCCAGCAGGCTAAACACCGGGGAGCTGTTTTTT
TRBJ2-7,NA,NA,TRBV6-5,CASSPTGSNDEQYF,TGTGCCAGCAGTCCGACAGGCTCAAACGACGAGCAGTACTTC
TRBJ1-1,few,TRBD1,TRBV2,CASSRDRSQEAFF,TGTGCCAGCAGTAGGGACAGGAGCCAAGAAGCTTTCTTT
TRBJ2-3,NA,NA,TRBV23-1,CASSQSSGNRPTDTQYF,TGCGCCAGCAGTCAATCATCAGGGAATAGGCCGACAGATACGCAGTATTTT
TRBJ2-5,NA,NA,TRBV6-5,CASTSWGQETQYF,TGTGCCAGCACCTCATGGGGACAAGAGACCCAGTACTTC
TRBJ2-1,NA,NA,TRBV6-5,CASSPDRFYNEQFF,TGTGCCAGCAGTCCCGACAGATTTTACAATGAGCAGTTCTTC
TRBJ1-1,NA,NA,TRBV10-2,CASSDFRWTVNTEAFF,TGCGCCAGCAGCGACTTCCGCTGGACGGTGAACACTGAAGCTTTCTTT
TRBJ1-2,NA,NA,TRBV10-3,CATSGVYGYTF,TGTGCCACCTCAGGGGTCTATGGCTACACCTTC
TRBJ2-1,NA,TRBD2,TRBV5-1,CASSLAGASGNGEQFF,TGCGCCAGCAGCTTGGCCGGAGCTAGCGGAAACGGTGAGCAGTTCTTC
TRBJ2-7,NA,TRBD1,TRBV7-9,CASSFKGQGRGEQYF,TGTGCCAGCAGCTTTAAGGGACAGGGGAGGGGAGAGCAGTACTTC
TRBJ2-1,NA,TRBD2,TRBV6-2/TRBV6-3,CASSLTRAGGFNEQFF,TGTGCCAGCAGTTTAACCAGAGCGGGAGGGTTCAATGAGCAGTTCTTC
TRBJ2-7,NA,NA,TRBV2,CARHSQEQYF,TGTGCCAGGCACTCCCAAGAGCAGTACTTC
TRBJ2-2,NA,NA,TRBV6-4,CASSEEGGTGELFF,TGTGCCAGCAGTGAGGAGGGGGGCACCGGGGAGCTGTTTTTT
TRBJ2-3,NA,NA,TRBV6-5,CASSLPSTDTQYF,TGTGCCAGCAGCCTCCCTAGCACAGATACGCAGTATTTT
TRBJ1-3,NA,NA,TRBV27,CASSLPGNTIYF,TGTGCCAGCAGTTTACCCGGAAACACCATATATTTT
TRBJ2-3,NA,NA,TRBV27,CASSLQGHTQYF,TGTGCCAGCAGTCTACAGGGTCATACGCAGTATTTT
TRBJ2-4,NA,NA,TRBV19,CASSVVGPNIQYF,TGTGCCAGTAGCGTCGTGGGGCCGAACATTCAGTACTTC
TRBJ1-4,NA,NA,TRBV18,CASSPYNEKLFF,TGTGCCAGCTCACCGTATAATGAAAAACTGTTTTTT
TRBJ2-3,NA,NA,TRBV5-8,CASSPRLRTDTQYF,TGTGCCAGCAGCCCCCGGCTCCGCACAGATACGCAGTATTTT
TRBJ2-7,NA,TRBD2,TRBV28,CASTEFGHDQRGNYEQYF,TGTGCCAGCACCGAGTTTGGTCACGATCAGCGGGGGAACTACGAGCAGTACTTC
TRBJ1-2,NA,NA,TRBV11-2,CASSLGAGGYTF,TGTGCCAGCAGCTTAGGGGCAGGGGGCTACACCTTC
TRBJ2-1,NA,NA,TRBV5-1,CASSLGQGEQFF,TGCGCCAGCAGCTTGGGCCAGGGGGAGCAGTTCTTC
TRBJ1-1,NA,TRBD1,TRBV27,CASSLRTDRGITEAFF,TGTGCCAGCAGTCTCAGGACAGACAGGGGGATCACTGAAGCTTTCTTT
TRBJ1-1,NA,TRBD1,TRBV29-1,CSVDRTGLNTEAFF,TGCAGCGTTGATAGGACAGGGTTGAACACTGAAGCTTTCTTT
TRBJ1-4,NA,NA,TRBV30,CAWRGGLTTNEKLFF,TGTGCCTGGAGGGGGGGACTGACCACTAATGAAAAACTGTTTTTT
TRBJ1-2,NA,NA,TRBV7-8,CASSKRGGFLDYGYTF,TGTGCCAGCAGCAAGAGAGGGGGGTTCTTGGACTATGGCTACACCTTC
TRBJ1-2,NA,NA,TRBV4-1,CASSPLGTRGDGYTF,TGCGCCAGCAGCCCCCTAGGGACCCGCGGGGACGGCTACACCTTC
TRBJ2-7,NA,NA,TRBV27,CASRKQGGYEQYF,TGTGCCAGCAGGAAACAGGGAGGCTACGAGCAGTACTTC
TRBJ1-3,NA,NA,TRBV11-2,CASMRSQGRGGNTIYF,TGTGCCAGCATGAGAAGTCAGGGGCGGGGAGGAAACACCATATATTTT
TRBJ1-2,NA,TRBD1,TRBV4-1,CASSQDRTGGNGYTF,TGCGCCAGCAGCCAAGATCGGACAGGGGGCAATGGCTACACCTTC
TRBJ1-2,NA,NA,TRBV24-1,CATSDRDYGYTF,TGTGCCACCAGTGATCGAGACTATGGCTACACCTTC
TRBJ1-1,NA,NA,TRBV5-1,CASSLEGQGLSFF,TGCGCCAGCAGCTTGGAAGGGCAGGGGTTGTCTTTCTTT
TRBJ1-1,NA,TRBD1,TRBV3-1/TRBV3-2,CASSHPPGQGKNTEAFF,TGTGCCAGCAGCCACCCCCCGGGACAGGGGAAGAACACTGAAGCTTTCTTT
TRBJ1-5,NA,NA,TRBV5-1,CASWHDGTNQPQHF,TGCGCCAGCTGGCACGACGGTACCAATCAGCCCCAGCATTTT
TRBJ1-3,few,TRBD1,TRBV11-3,CASSFGTGRGNTIYF,TGTGCCAGCAGCTTTGGGACAGGGCGAGGAAACACCATATATTTT
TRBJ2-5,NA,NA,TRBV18,CASSPSETQYF,TGTGCCAGCTCACCTTCCGAGACCCAGTACTTC
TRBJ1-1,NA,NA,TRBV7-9,CASSPLSGIDTEAFF,TGTGCCAGCTCCCCCCTATCAGGGATCGACACTGAAGCTTTCTTT
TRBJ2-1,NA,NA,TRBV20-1,CSARKNEQFF,TGCAGTGCTCGTAAAAATGAGCAGTTCTTC
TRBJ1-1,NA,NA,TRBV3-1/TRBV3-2,CASSRASNTEAFF,TGTGCCAGCAGCCGCGCGTCGAACACTGAAGCTTTCTTT
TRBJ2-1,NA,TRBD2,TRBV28,CASRAGRASSYNEQFF,TGTGCCAGCAGGGCGGGGAGGGCGAGCTCCTACAATGAGCAGTTCTTC
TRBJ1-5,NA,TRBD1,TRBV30,CAWGRGTGNNQPQHF,TGTGCCTGGGGCCGGGGGACAGGGAACAATCAGCCCCAGCATTTT
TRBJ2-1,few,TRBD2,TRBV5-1,CASSLGTSGITPYNEQFF,TGCGCCAGCAGCCTCGGGACTAGCGGGATAACGCCCTACAATGAGCAGTTCTTC
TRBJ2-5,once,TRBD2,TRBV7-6,CASSLLTSGGQETQYF,TGTGCCAGCAGCTTATTAACTAGCGGGGGGCAAGAGACCCAGTACTTC
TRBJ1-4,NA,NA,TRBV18,CASALTANEKLFF,TGTGCCAGCGCTCTAACAGCTAATGAAAAACTGTTTTTT
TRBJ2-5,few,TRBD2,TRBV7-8,CASSSLAGGRQETQYF,TGTGCCAGCAGCTCCCTAGCGGGGGGGCGGCAAGAGACCCAGTACTTC
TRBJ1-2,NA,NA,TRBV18,CASSPAGADGYTF,TGTGCCAGCTCACCGGCAGGGGCGGATGGCTACACCTTC
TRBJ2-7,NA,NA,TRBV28,CASTVGGGSSYEQYF,TGTGCCAGCACCGTAGGGGGGGGGAGCTCCTACGAGCAGTACTTC
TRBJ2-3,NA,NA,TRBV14,CASSQEFTDTQYF,TGTGCCAGCAGCCAAGAGTTCACAGATACGCAGTATTTT
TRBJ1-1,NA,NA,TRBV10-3,CATQGSTEAFF,TGTGCCACCCAGGGGAGCACTGAAGCTTTCTTT
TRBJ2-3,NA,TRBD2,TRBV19,CASNTLASGGLRGTQYF,TGTGCCAGTAACACCTTGGCTAGCGGGGGGCTTCGGGGTACGCAGTATTTT
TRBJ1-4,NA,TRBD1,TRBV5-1,CASSGGQATNEKLFF,TGCGCCAGCAGCGGGGGACAGGCAACTAATGAAAAACTGTTTTTT